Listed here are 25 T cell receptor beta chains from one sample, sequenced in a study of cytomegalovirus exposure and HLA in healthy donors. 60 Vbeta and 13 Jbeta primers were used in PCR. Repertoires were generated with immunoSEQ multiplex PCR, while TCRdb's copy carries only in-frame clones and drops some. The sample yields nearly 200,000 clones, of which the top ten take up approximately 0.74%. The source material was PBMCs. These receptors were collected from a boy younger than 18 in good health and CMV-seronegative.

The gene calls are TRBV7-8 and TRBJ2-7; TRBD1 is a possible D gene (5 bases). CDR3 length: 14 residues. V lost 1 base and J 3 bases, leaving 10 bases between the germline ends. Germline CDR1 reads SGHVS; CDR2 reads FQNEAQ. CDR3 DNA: TGTGCCAGCAGCTTAGGGGGCCCGGGCTACGAGCAGTACTTC. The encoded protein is CASSLGGPGYEQYF.

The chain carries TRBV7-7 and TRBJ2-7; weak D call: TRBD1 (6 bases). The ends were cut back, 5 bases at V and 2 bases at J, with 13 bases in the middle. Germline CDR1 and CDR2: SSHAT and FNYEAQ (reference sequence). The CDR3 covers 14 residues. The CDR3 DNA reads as TGTGCCAGCAGCCCTATACAGGGAACCTACGAGCAGTACTTC. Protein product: CASSPIQGTYEQYF.

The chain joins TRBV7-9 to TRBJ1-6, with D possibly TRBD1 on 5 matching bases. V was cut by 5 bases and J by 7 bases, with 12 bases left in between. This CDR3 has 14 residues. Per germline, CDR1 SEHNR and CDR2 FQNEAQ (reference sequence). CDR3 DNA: TGTGCCAGCAGCGCGGACATCGGAAATTCACCCCTCCACTTT. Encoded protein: CASSADIGNSPLHF.

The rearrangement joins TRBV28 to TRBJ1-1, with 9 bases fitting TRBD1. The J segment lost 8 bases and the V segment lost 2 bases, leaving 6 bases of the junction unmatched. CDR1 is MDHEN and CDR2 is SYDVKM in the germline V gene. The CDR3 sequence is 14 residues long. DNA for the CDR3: TGTGCCAGCAGTTTAATCCAAGGGACAGGGGAAGCTTTCTTT. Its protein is CASSLIQGTGEAFF.

CDR3 DNA sequence: TGTGCCAGCACCGTGAGGGTAAGCCGGTACAATGAGCAGTTCTTC. It codes for CASTVRVSRYNEQFF. The chain has TRBV5-6 and TRBJ2-1; TRBD2 is a possible D gene (5 bases). From germline, CDR1 is SGHDT and CDR2 YYEEEE. Between the trimmed V and J ends, which lost 6 bases and 4 bases, there was a span of 17 bases. The CDR3 covers 15 residues. Supplemented by reference TRBV5-6 and TRBJ2-1, the full variable domain reads DAGVTQSPTHLIKTRGQQVTLRCSPKSGHDTVSWYQQALGQGPQFIFQYYEEEERQRGNFPDRFSGHQFPNYSSELNVNALLLGDSALYLCASTVRVSRYNEQFFGPGTRLTVL.

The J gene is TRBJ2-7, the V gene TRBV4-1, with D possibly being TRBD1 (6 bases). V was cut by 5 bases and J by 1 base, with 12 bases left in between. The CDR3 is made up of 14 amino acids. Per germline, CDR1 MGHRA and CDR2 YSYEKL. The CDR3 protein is CASSDSDSSYEQYF. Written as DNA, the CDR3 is TGCGCCAGCAGCGACTCGGACAGTTCCTACGAGCAGTACTTC.

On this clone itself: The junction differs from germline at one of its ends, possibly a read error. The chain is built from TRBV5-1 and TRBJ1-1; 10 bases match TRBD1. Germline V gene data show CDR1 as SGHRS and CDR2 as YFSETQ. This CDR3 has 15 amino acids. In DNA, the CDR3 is TGCGTCAGCAGCTTGGATTTCCCGGGACAGGGGCCAGCTTTCTTT. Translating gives CVSSLDFPGQGPAFF.

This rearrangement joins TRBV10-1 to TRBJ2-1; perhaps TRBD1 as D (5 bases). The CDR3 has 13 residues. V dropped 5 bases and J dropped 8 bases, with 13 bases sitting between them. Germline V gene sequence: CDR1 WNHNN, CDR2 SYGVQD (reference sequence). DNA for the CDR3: TGCGCCAGCAGTCGCCTCGGACAAGATGAGCAGTTCTTC. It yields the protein CASSRLGQDEQFF.

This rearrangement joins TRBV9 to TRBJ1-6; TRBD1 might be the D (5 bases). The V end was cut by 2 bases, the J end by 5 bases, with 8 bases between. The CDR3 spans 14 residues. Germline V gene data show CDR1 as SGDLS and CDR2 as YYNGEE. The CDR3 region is CASSVETDNSPLHF. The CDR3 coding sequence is TGTGCCAGCAGCGTTGAGACAGATAATTCACCCCTCCACTTT.

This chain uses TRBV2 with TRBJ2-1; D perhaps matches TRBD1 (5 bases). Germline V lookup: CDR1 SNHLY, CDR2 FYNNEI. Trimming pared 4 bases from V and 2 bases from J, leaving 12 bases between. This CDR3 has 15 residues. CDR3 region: CASSVSRAAYNEQFF. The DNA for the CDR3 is TGTGCCAGCAGTGTGAGCAGGGCGGCCTACAATGAGCAGTTCTTC.

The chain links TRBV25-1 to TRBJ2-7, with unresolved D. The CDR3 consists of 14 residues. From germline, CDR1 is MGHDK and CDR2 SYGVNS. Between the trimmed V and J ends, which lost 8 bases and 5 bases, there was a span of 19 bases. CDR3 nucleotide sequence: TGTGCCAGCTCCCCCCCCTGGCCCCTTCACGAGCAGTACTTC. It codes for CASSPPWPLHEQYF.

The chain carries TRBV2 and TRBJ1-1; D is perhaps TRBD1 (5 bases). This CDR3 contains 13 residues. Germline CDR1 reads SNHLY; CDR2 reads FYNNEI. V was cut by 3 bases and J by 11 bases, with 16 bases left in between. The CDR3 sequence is CASSDLWARVAFF. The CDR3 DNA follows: TGTGCCAGCAGTGACCTATGGGCCAGGGTGGCTTTCTTT.

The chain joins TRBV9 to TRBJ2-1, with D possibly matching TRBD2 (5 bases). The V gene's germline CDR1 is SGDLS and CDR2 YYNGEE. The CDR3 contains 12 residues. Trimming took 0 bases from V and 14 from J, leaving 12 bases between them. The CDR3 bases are TGTGCCAGCAGCGTAGAGCGGCTTTGGGAGTTCTTC. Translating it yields CASSVERLWEFF.

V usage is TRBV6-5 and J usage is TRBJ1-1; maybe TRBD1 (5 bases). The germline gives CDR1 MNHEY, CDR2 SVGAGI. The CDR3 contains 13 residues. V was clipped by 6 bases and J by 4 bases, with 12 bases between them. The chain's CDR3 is CASSSPGFTEAFF. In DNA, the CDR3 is TGTGCCAGCAGCTCCCCAGGGTTCACTGAAGCTTTCTTT.

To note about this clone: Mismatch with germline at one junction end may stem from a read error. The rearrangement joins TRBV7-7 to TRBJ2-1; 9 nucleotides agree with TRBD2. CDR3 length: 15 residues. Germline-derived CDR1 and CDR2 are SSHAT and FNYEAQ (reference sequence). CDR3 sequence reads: CASSISGGNYNEQFF. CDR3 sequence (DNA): TGTGCTAGCAGCATAAGCGGGGGGAACTACAATGAGCAGTTCTTC.

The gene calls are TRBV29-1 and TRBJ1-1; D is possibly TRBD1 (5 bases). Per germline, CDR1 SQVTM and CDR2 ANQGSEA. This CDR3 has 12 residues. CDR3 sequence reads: CTGGVSDTEAFF. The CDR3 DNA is TGCACCGGGGGGGTATCTGACACTGAAGCTTTCTTT.

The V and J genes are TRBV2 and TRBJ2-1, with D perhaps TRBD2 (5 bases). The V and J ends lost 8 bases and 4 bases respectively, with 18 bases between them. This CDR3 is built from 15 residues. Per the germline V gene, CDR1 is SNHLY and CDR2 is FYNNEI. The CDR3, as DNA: TGTGCCAGCGTAGCGTCGAGTCCACCATACAATGAGCAGTTCTTC. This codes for CASVASSPPYNEQFF.

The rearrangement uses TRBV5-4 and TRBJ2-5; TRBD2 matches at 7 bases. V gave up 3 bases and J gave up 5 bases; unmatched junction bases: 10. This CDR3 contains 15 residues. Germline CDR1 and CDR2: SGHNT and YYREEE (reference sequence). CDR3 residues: CASSYPTGGRETQYF. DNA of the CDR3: TGTGCCAGCAGCTATCCGACGGGGGGTAGGGAGACCCAGTACTTC. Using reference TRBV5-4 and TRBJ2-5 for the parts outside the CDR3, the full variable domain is ETGVTQSPTHLIKTRGQQVTLRCSSQSGHNTVSWYQQALGQGPQFIFQYYREEENGRGNFPPRFSGLQFPNYSSELNVNALELDDSALYLCASSYPTGGRETQYFGPGTRLLVL.

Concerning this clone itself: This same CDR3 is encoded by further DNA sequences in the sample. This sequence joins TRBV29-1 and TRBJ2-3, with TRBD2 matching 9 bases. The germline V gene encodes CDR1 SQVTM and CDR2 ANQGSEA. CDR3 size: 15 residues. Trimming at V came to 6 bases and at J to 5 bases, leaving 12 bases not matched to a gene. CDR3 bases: TGCAGCGTCCTACGGGTTAGCGGGGGTTTAGATACGCAGTATTTT. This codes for CSVLRVSGGLDTQYF.

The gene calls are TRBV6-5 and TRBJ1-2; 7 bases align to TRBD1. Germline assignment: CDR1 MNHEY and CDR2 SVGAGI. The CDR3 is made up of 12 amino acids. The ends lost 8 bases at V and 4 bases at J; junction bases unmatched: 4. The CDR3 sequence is CASARQGYGYTF. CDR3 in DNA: TGTGCCAGCGCGAGACAGGGCTATGGCTACACCTTC.

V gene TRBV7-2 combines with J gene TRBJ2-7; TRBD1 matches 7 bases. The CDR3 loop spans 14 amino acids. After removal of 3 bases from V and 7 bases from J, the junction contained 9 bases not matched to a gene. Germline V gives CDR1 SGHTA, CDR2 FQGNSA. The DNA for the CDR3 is TGTGCCAGCAGCTTGCCGGGACAGCCCTTGGAGCAGTACTTC. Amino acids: CASSLPGQPLEQYF.

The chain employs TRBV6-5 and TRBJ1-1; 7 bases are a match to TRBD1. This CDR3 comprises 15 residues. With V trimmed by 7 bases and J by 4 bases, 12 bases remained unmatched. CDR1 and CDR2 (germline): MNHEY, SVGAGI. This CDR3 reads CASTLEGAVGTEAFF. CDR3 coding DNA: TGTGCCAGCACCCTTGAGGGGGCAGTAGGCACTGAAGCTTTCTTT.

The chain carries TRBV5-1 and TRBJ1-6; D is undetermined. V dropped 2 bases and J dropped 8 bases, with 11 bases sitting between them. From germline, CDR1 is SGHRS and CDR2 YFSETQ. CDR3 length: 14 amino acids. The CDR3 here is CASSFGPAYSPLHF. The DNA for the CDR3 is TGCGCCAGCAGCTTTGGGCCGGCTTATTCACCCCTCCACTTT.

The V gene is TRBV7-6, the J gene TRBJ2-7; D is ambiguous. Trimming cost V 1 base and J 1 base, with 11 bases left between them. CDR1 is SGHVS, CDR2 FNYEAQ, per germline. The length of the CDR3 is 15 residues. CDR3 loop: CASSLVGQHSYEQYF. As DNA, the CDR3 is TGTGCCAGCAGCTTAGTGGGCCAGCATTCCTACGAGCAGTACTTC. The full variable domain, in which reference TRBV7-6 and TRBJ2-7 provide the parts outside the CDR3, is GAGVSQSPRYKVTKRGQDVALRCDPISGHVSLYWYRQALGQGPEFLTYFNYEAQQDKSGLPNDRFSAERPEGSISTLTIQRTEQRDSAMYRCASSLVGQHSYEQYFGPGTRLTVT.

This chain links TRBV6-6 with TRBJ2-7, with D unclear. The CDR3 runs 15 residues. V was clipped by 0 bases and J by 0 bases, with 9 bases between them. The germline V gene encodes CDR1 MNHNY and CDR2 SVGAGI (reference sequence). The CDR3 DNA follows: TGTGCCAGCAGTTACTCGGTCCCGAGCTCCTACGAGCAGTACTTC. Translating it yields CASSYSVPSSYEQYF.